The 5 T cell receptor beta chains presented below share a single source sample, sequenced in a study of T cells after yellow fever vaccination. MiXCR, applied by TCRdb to the 5' RACE reads, yields one record per CDR3 protein. This sample has around 590,000 distinct CDR3 sequences, with more than 9% found just once. Source: PBMCs, taken on the day of the yellow fever booster vaccination. These receptors originate from a man aged 25-40 years who received the YFV17D yellow fever vaccine.

The chain recombines TRBV7-2 with TRBJ2-3, with 12 bases matching TRBD1. J was trimmed by 9 bases and V by 4 bases; bases with no gene match: 8. The CDR3 length is 15 residues. Per the germline V gene, CDR1 is SGHTA and CDR2 is FQGNSA. CDR3: CASSSGTGGVRTQYF. In DNA form, the CDR3 reads TGTGCCAGCAGCTCGGGGACAGGGGGCGTAAGGACGCAGTATTTT.

This clonotype has more than one count but fewer than ten. The rearrangement links TRBV7-7 to TRBJ2-6, with D possibly being TRBD2 (6 bases). Germline V gene lookup returns CDR1 SSHAT and CDR2 FNYEAQ (reference sequence). V lost 5 bases and J lost 0, with 14 bases in between. There are 17 residues in the CDR3. This chain's CDR3 is CASSRGVQDSGANVLTF. The CDR3 DNA reads as TGTGCCAGCAGCCGCGGGGTTCAGGACTCTGGGGCCAACGTCCTGACTTTC.

This clonotype occurred many times. The chain links TRBV28 to TRBJ2-7, with TRBD1 matching 7 bases. Germline V CDR1 and CDR2: MDHEN, SYDVKM. This CDR3 has 14 residues. V lost 5 bases and J lost 2; bases outside the gene matches: 6. The CDR3 here is CASSTDRVAYEQYF. In DNA form, the CDR3 reads TGTGCCAGCAGTACCGACAGGGTTGCCTACGAGCAGTACTTC.

The chain uses TRBV27 and TRBJ2-3; D unresolved. There are 13 residues in the CDR3. Trimming stripped 3 bases from V and 4 bases from J, with 8 bases between. Germline values: CDR1 MNHEY, CDR2 SMNVEV (reference sequence). This CDR3 is CASSFFGADTQYF. CDR3 DNA: TGTGCCAGCAGTTTTTTTGGCGCAGATACGCAGTATTTT.

The gene calls are TRBV30 and TRBJ2-5; no reliable D call. The V and J ends lost 4 bases and 0 bases respectively, with 9 bases between them. Germline loops: CDR1 GTSNPN, CDR2 SVGIG (reference sequence). The CDR3 is 13 residues long. CDR3 nucleotides: TGTGCCTGGACGTCTTATTACCAAGAGACCCAGTACTTC. Translated, it gives CAWTSYYQETQYF.